The source of this T cell receptor beta chain is a study of tumor-infiltrating lymphocytes in primary liver carcinoma. Study background: Patients of both sexes were 30 to 69 years old. Yields of productive TCRbeta reads ranged from roughly 3.5 to 7.13 million per sample and were similar across tissue types.

Study conclusions and caveats: The study found a significantly higher top-250-clone fraction in tumors than in blood (p = 0.039).

CDR3 length: 13 residues. V lost 7 bases and J 1 base, leaving 11 bases between the germline ends. Germline V gene data show CDR1 as SGHAT and CDR2 as FQDESV (reference sequence). A constant-region primer primed TCR beta cDNA synthesis from roughly 510 ng of total RNA. Construction of TCR beta libraries relied on three successive nested multiplex PCR rounds employing slightly modified ARM-PCR. TRBV1-TRBV30 forward and Cbeta reverse primers drove the first two roughly 10-cycle rounds. TCRdb passed the multiplex PCR reads through MiXCR, listing each CDR3 protein once. The table lists 80,000 or so distinct CDR3 sequences, over 55% of them singletons. To note about this clonotype: What it recognizes is unknown. This CDR3 is missing its conserved last phenylalanine or tryptophan, likely due to a read error.

From 20-30 mg of unsorted bulk tissue, DNA and RNA were co-extracted together. Every tumor sample analyzed contained over 75% viable tumor cells. The sample comprised liver tumor tissue from sampling region 4. Subset noted: tumor region T4, right-lateral pole. This chain uses TRBV11-1 with TRBJ2-7; D gene ambiguous. This TCR was recovered from an older woman with primary liver carcinoma and hepatitis B virus infection. For the CDR3, the DNA is TGTGCCAGCAACCTTAGCCGATCCTACGAGCAGTACATC. This encodes CASNLSRSYEQYI.